This T cell receptor beta chain was sequenced during a study of T cell responses to AZD1222 COVID-19 vaccine (dated by TCRdb to about 2021). About the study as a whole: Because spike-specific TCR depth and breadth did not differ between the two schedules, AZD1222 recipients who got a second dose at roughly 4 weeks were pooled with those who got a second dose at roughly 12 weeks. A total of approximately 240 trial participants underwent TCR sequencing, of whom some 210 received two doses of AZD1222 and some 26 received two doses of the MenACWY control vaccine. Trial participants were enrolled into age subgroups of 18-55, 56-69 and 70-plus years, which contained roughly 140, 27 and 60 TCR-sequenced participants, respectively. General study outcomes and caveats: Most participants were white British and females outnumbered males, and the authors suggested that clonal diversity may have been underestimated. Reportedly, almost half of the unique spike-specific TCRs recognized epitopes lying outside the regions that are mutated in the B.1.351 and B.1.1.7 variants. After two AZD1222 doses, spike-specific TCR breadth and depth were significantly higher than at day 0 and than in MenACWY recipients. The whole spike protein was spanned by vaccine-associated CD4 TCRs, and dominant responses were seen in regions 160-218 and 743-854. Conclusions about previously exposed vaccinees are limited because only a handful of AZD1222 recipients were SARS-CoV-2 seropositive at baseline. In the small 56-69-year group, the increase in depth fell short of significance, most likely because of low power. No day 14 peak-response samples were available, so repertoires were characterized only after the peak T cell response.

Comments on this clone: What this receptor recognizes is not known. Base qualities are not recorded, but no much larger clone differs from it by a single base.

V and J are truncated by 6 bases and 2 bases respectively, leaving an intervening sequence of 14 bases. Its CDR3 holds 14 amino acids, cysteine through phenylalanine. Only the CDR3 portion is preserved as DNA: 42 bases, with reading frame beginning at the first base. The germline V gene supplies CDR1 MDHEN and CDR2 SYDVKM. The CDR3 regions of human TCRbeta chains were analyzed by immunosequencing. In the original analysis: Repertoire TCRs were matched against a reference library of SARS-CoV-2-specific TCRs generated with the MIRA antigen-specificity platform. Breadth was defined as the fraction of unique TCRs that were SARS-CoV-2-associated. Depth was defined as the fraction of total T cells that were SARS-CoV-2-associated. Each spike-specific TCR was assigned to its reactive spike region and to a CD4 or CD8 class using the MIRA data. Log10-transformed breadth and depth values were compared by one-way ANOVA with Sidak's multiple comparisons tests. TCRdb took this table from immuneACCESS and kept in-frame rearrangements with V and J called. Such tables lack part of the clones; where checked against another copy, unresolved V genes explain under half of the gap, and the rest is unexplained. The DNA gave D and trimming, while V, J and clone size come from that table. The sample has 150,000 to 180,000 clones on record, 88% of them singletons. The leading ten clones occupy around 3% of the sample.

The intended sense of this specimen's time point label: baseline before first vaccination. The vaccinee samples were drawn from two UK trials, COV001 and COV002, one of which was a single-blind randomized controlled phase 2/3 trial testing AZD1222 (ChAdOx1 nCoV-19) in healthy adults. Trial participant PBMC samples were collected at day 0 and day 28 after the second dose for TCRbeta chain sequencing. The chain joins TRBV28 to TRBJ2-7; TRBD1 might be the D gene, on 6 matching bases. The clonotype originates from an adult in good health. Material: peripheral blood, obtained on day 0 of AZD1222 vaccination. The DNA is as follows: TGTGCCAGCAGCCCTAACAGGGACCCCTACGAGCAGTACTTC. Translated, this is CASSPNRDPYEQYF.